Each of the 23 T cell receptor beta chains below was sequenced from the same sample in a study of shared clonotypes between healthy human individuals. TCRdb's table, derived via immunoSEQ multiplex PCR, lists solely in-frame clones and lacks some. The table lists 2 million to 2.5 million clones, 93% of them singletons, with 0.36% in the top ten. Material: naive CD4+ T cells from PBMCs. Noted subset: CD45RA+ positively selected. The receptors here all came from a young man in good health. Some clones in this sample may be carry-over from other donors' samples.

The count of this clone is one. This chain links TRBV27 with TRBJ1-1, with D possibly being TRBD1 (5 bases). Trimming pared 2 bases from V and 2 bases from J, leaving 12 bases between. The germline CDR1 and CDR2 sequences are MNHEY and SMNVEV (reference sequence). This CDR3 comprises 15 residues. The CDR3: CASSLQAGQNTEAFF. CDR3 nucleotide sequence: TGTGCCAGCAGTTTACAAGCAGGGCAAAACACTGAAGCTTTCTTT.

This sequence joins TRBV5-1 and TRBJ2-1, with D possibly being TRBD2 (6 bases). CDR1 and CDR2 from the germline V gene are SGHRS and YFSETQ. The CDR3 covers 14 residues. V lost 0 bases, J lost 5 bases, and 9 bases lay in between. CDR3 in DNA: TGCGCCAGCAGCTTGGTAGCGGCCGACAATGAGCAGTTCTTC. Amino acid sequence: CASSLVAADNEQFF.

This chain joins TRBV28 and TRBJ2-1, with a weak D call TRBD1 (5 bases). This CDR3 is built from 16 residues. Trimming pared 4 bases from V and 6 bases from J, leaving 19 bases between. CDR1 is MDHEN, CDR2 SYDVKM, per germline. CDR3 bases: TGTGCCAGCAGTTCCCAGGGCAGAGGAATGTTCAATGAGCAGTTCTTC. Protein product: CASSSQGRGMFNEQFF.

The rearrangement joins TRBV19 to TRBJ1-2, with 8 positions matching TRBD1. Germline CDR1 reads LNHDA; CDR2 reads SQIVND (reference sequence). The junction had 8 bases not matched to a gene; V was cut back by 4 bases and J by 4 bases. The CDR3 extends over 15 amino acids. CDR3 DNA sequence: TGTGCCAGTAGTAACCCAGGGGGCGGTGGCTATGGCTACACCTTC. This sequence encodes CASSNPGGGGYGYTF.

The gene calls are TRBV28 and TRBJ2-3; D gene ambiguous. Per germline, CDR1 MDHEN and CDR2 SYDVKM. The CDR3 consists of 15 residues. Trimming cost V 2 bases and J 4 bases, with 13 bases left between them. CDR3 in DNA: TGTGCCAGCAGTTTACCCATAGTAACCGCAGATACGCAGTATTTT. Translating it yields CASSLPIVTADTQYF. The full variable domain, rest sourced from reference TRBV28 and TRBJ2-3, is DVKVTQSSRYLVKRTGEKVFLECVQDMDHENMFWYRQDPGLGLRLIYFSYDVKMKEKGDIPEGYSVSREKKERFSLILESASTNQTSMYLCASSLPIVTADTQYFGPGTRLTVL.

As regards this clone: The sample carries other DNA sequences with the same CDR3. The V gene is TRBV5-1, the J gene TRBJ2-7, with 11 nucleotides matching TRBD2. V was pared by 1 base and J by 0 bases, with 0 bases of the junction left unmatched. The CDR3 spans 15 residues. From germline, CDR1 is SGHRS and CDR2 YFSETQ. This CDR3 is CASSLTSGSSYEQYF. The CDR3 nucleotides read TGCGCCAGCAGCTTGACTAGCGGGAGCTCCTACGAGCAGTACTTC.

The chain links TRBV28 to TRBJ2-5, with a weak D call TRBD1 (6 bases). V gave up 2 bases and J gave up 2 bases, with 12 bases separating them. CDR3 length: 15 amino acids. Germline V gene data show CDR1 as MDHEN and CDR2 as SYDVKM. Here the CDR3 DNA reads TGTGCCAGCAGTTTACAGGGGATATCACAAGAGACCCAGTACTTC. It yields the protein CASSLQGISQETQYF.

The J gene is TRBJ2-1, the V gene TRBV29-1; 7 nucleotides align to TRBD2. Trimming removed 8 bases from V and 1 base from J; junction bases left unmatched: 20. The CDR3 runs to 18 residues. CDR1 is SQVTM, CDR2 ANQGSEA, per germline. The CDR3 loop reads CSTNLRRGERYSYNEQFF. The CDR3, as DNA: TGCAGCACTAATCTACGACGGGGGGAGAGGTATTCCTACAATGAGCAGTTCTTC.

This clone was counted between two and nine times. CDR3 residues: CASSLERDSNQPQHF. CDR3 DNA: TGTGCCAGCAGCTTAGAGAGGGACAGCAATCAGCCCCAGCATTTT. The chain recombines TRBV7-2 with TRBJ1-5; D perhaps matches TRBD1 (5 bases). The CDR3 contains 15 residues. The V end was cut by 1 base, the J end by 1 base, with 8 bases between. Germline loops: CDR1 SGHTA, CDR2 FQGNSA.

Comment on this clone: This same CDR3 is encoded by further DNA sequences in the sample. Here the CDR3 reads CASSLDMNTEAFF. As DNA, the CDR3 is TGTGCCAGCAGCTTAGATATGAACACTGAAGCTTTCTTT. The chain links TRBV7-9 to TRBJ1-1, with D unresolved. The CDR3 has 13 residues. Germline loops: CDR1 SEHNR, CDR2 FQNEAQ (reference sequence). V was trimmed by 1 base and J by 0 bases, leaving 3 bases between them. Drawing the rest from reference TRBV7-9 and TRBJ1-1, the complete variable domain is DTGVSQNPRHKITKRGQNVTFRCDPISEHNRLYWYRQTLGQGPEFLTYFQNEAQLEKSRLLSDRFSAERPKGSFSTLEIQRTEQGDSAMYLCASSLDMNTEAFFGQGTRLTVV.

A single count supports this clone. This chain connects TRBV4-3 to TRBJ1-2; 8 bases line up with TRBD1. The germline gives CDR1 LGHNA, CDR2 YSLEER. The CDR3 is 15 amino acids. Germline trimming cut 2 bases from V and 4 bases from J; bases unmatched to any gene: 6. For the CDR3, the DNA is TGCGCCAGCAGCCAACGATGGACAGGGACCTATGGCTACACCTTC. Its translation: CASSQRWTGTYGYTF.

The chain uses TRBV11-3 and TRBJ2-1; D may correspond to TRBD1 or TRBD2 (5 bases each). The CDR3 sequence is 15 residues long. Germline V gene lookup returns CDR1 SGHNT and CDR2 YENEEA. Trimming removed 3 bases at V and 4 bases at J, with 13 bases between. Written as DNA, the CDR3 is TGTGCCAGCAGCTTTCGTCCGGGACCGTACAATGAGCAGTTCTTC. It is translated as CASSFRPGPYNEQFF.

The chain carries TRBV4-3 and TRBJ2-7; TRBD1 or TRBD2 may be the D gene (5 bases each). The CDR3 consists of 14 residues. Trimming took 0 bases from V and 7 from J, leaving 13 bases between them. CDR1 and CDR2 from the germline V gene are LGHNA and YSLEER. DNA of the CDR3: TGCGCCAGCAGCCAAGAAGAGGGGTACGAGGAGCAGTACTTC. Amino acid sequence: CASSQEEGYEEQYF.

This clone was seen once. The chain employs TRBV7-3 and TRBJ2-3; 8 bases map to TRBD2. Germline trimming cut 4 bases from V and 0 bases from J; bases unmatched to any gene: 6. The CDR3 consists of 16 residues. The germline V gene has CDR1 SGHTA and CDR2 FQGTGA. The CDR3 region is CASSSNSGASTDTQYF. The CDR3 DNA follows: TGTGCCAGCAGCTCCAATAGCGGGGCAAGCACAGATACGCAGTATTTT.

The chain is built from TRBV29-1 and TRBJ2-7; weak D call: TRBD2 (6 bases). CDR1 and CDR2 (germline): SQVTM, ANQGSEA. This CDR3 has 15 residues. V lost 4 bases and J 6 bases, leaving 22 bases between the germline ends. CDR3 protein: CSVVPYGGRLGEQYF. The DNA for the CDR3 is TGCAGCGTTGTGCCCTATGGGGGGAGGCTAGGCGAGCAGTACTTC.

The rearrangement joins TRBV7-2 to TRBJ2-1; no reliable D call. V was cut by 2 bases and J by 4 bases, with 9 bases left in between. This CDR3 region has 14 residues. Germline lookup yields CDR1 SGHTA and CDR2 FQGNSA. CDR3 loop: CASSLMLEYNEQFF. DNA of the CDR3: TGTGCCAGCAGCTTAATGTTAGAATACAATGAGCAGTTCTTC. The complete variable domain, with remaining parts taken from reference TRBV7-2 and TRBJ2-1, reads GAGVSQSPSNKVTEKGKDVELRCDPISGHTALYWYRQSLGQGLEFLIYFQGNSAPDKSGLPSDRFSAERTGGSVSTLTIQRTQQEDSAVYLCASSLMLEYNEQFFGPGTRLTVL.

Comments on this clone: Other DNA sequences in the same sample also yield this CDR3. The chain recombines TRBV7-9 with TRBJ1-5; the D gene is possibly TRBD1 (5 bases). The CDR3 totals 15 residues. Looked up from germline, CDR1 is SEHNR and CDR2 is FQNEAQ (reference sequence). V lost 5 bases, J lost 0 bases, and 11 bases lay in between. For the CDR3, the DNA is TGTGCCAGCAGCCCCGGGACGGGTAGCAATCAGCCCCAGCATTTT. Translation: CASSPGTGSNQPQHF.

V is TRBV28 and J is TRBJ2-5; 10 bases are shared with TRBD1. V was clipped by 3 bases and J by 0 bases; unmatched bases: 7. This CDR3 comprises 17 residues. CDR1 is MDHEN and CDR2 is SYDVKM in the germline V gene. The CDR3 DNA reads as TGTGCCAGCAGTTTGCAGGGACAGGGGCCCTACCAAGAGACCCAGTACTTC. Amino acids: CASSLQGQGPYQETQYF.

On this clone: The same CDR3 arises from other DNA sequences in this sample as well. V gene TRBV9 combines with J gene TRBJ2-5; D ambiguous. The germline V gene encodes CDR1 SGDLS and CDR2 YYNGEE. The V end lost 2 bases, the J end lost 3 bases, and 8 bases lay between the germline ends. The CDR3 covers 13 residues. CDR3 in DNA: TGTGCCAGCAGCGTGGCAAAGGAAGAGACCCAGTACTTC. Translated: CASSVAKEETQYF.

V is TRBV15 and J is TRBJ2-5; 7 bases match TRBD1. V lost 3 bases to trimming and J lost 5 bases; unmatched junction nucleotides: 12. Germline CDR1 is LNHNV and CDR2 is YYDKDF (reference sequence). This CDR3 spans 16 amino acids. CDR3 DNA: TGTGCCACCAGCAGTGAATCCGACAGGGTGAGGGAGACCCAGTACTTC. Translating it yields CATSSESDRVRETQYF.

The chain links TRBV18 to TRBJ2-1; 13 bases map to TRBD2. J gave up 10 bases and V 6 bases, and 9 bases lay outside the gene matches. The CDR3 extends over 15 amino acids. Per the germline V gene, CDR1 is KGHSH and CDR2 is LQKENI. The CDR3 region has the DNA TGTGCCAGCTCCCTTGGACTAGCGGGAGCTCGGGAGCAGTTCTTC. It specifies CASSLGLAGAREQFF.

This clone turned up a few times. The rearrangement joins TRBV7-9 to TRBJ1-1; weak D call: TRBD1 (5 bases). The CDR3 has 13 residues. The germline V gene has CDR1 SEHNR and CDR2 FQNEAQ (reference sequence). V lost 6 bases and J lost 4, with 12 bases in between. This chain's CDR3 is CASRYDRSTEAFF. CDR3 DNA sequence: TGTGCCAGCAGATACGACAGATCCACTGAAGCTTTCTTT.

V usage is TRBV18 and J usage is TRBJ1-5; no firm D call. This CDR3 has 14 residues. CDR1 and CDR2 from the germline V gene are KGHSH and LQKENI. V gave up 3 bases and J gave up 4 bases, with 10 bases separating them. The CDR3 protein is CASSPYQENQPQHF. CDR3 coding DNA: TGTGCCAGCTCACCGTATCAGGAGAATCAGCCCCAGCATTTT.